This T cell receptor (beta chain) emerged from a study of post-analysis software for immune sequencing data. Study-wide results and caveats: TRBV5-6, TRBV5-1 and TRBV20-1 belonged to a set of about five TRBV segments that were more frequent in patients than controls. Controls had significantly higher normalized Chao1 diversity than multiple sclerosis patients.

About this clonotype: What it recognizes is unknown.

The CDR3 length is 14 residues. Germline-derived CDR1 and CDR2 are SQVTM and ANQGSEA. Trimming cost V 8 bases and J 8 bases; bases outside gene matches: 11. Every TCR beta cDNA library bore unique molecular identifiers. TCRdb used MiXCR to reprocess the PCR reads, holding one entry per CDR3 protein. The sample includes some 690,000 distinct CDR3 sequences, roughly three fifths of them seen just once. The rearrangement joins TRBV29-1 to TRBJ2-1; 11 positions agree with TRBD1. This receptor was obtained from a girl aged 2 to 9 with multiple sclerosis. The sequenced sample was blood. Here the CDR3 reads CSSTGTGGKDEQFF. As DNA, the CDR3 is TGCAGCTCGACCGGGACAGGGGGGAAGGATGAGCAGTTCTTC.